The 13 T cell receptor beta chains listed next were all sequenced from one sample in a study of T cells after yellow fever vaccination. Each CDR3 protein gets one entry after TCRdb re-called the 5' RACE reads with MiXCR. The data show 320,000 or so distinct CDR3 sequences, less than 9.5% seen once. Here the sequenced sample was PBMCs, taken 45 days after the first yellow fever vaccination. Receptors were obtained from a man between 18 and 29 years old who received the YFV17D yellow fever vaccine.

This clonotype was counted a few times. This sequence joins TRBV20-1 and TRBJ2-5; D possibly corresponds to TRBD1 (6 bases). V lost 5 bases and J lost 2, with 18 bases in between. Germline CDR1 reads DFQATT; CDR2 reads SNEGSKA (reference sequence). The CDR3 has 15 amino acids. The CDR3 loop reads CSAAHLDSKQETQYF. The CDR3 bases are TGCAGTGCTGCCCATTTGGACAGTAAACAAGAGACCCAGTACTTC.

This clonotype has more than one count but fewer than ten. This chain joins TRBV4-1 and TRBJ2-7; D might be TRBD1 (6 bases). In germline, CDR1 is MGHRA, CDR2 YSYEKL. V was pared by 3 bases and J by 3 bases, with 15 bases between. The CDR3 extends over 15 amino acids. The CDR3, as DNA: TGCGCCAGCAGCCACCAGGGGAGAACACTCTACGAGCAGTACTTC. Translating gives CASSHQGRTLYEQYF.

V usage is TRBV12-3 or TRBV12-4 and J usage is TRBJ2-3, with 12 bases identical to TRBD2. V was pared by 5 bases and J by 8 bases, with 8 bases of the junction left unmatched. This CDR3 is built from 15 residues. CDR3 sequence: CASSNLAGGPFTQYF. The CDR3, as DNA: TGTGCCAGCAGTAATCTAGCGGGGGGGCCTTTTACGCAGTATTTT.

This chain links TRBV28 with TRBJ1-2; possible D gene TRBD1, 6 bases. V was pared by 5 bases and J by 8 bases, with 12 bases between. The germline V gene has CDR1 MDHEN and CDR2 SYDVKM. CDR3 length: 12 residues. The CDR3 loop is CASSLTGTGYTF. CDR3 DNA: TGTGCCAGCAGTCTTACAGGGACCGGCTACACCTTC.

V gene TRBV4-1 combines with J gene TRBJ2-5, with D unresolved. This CDR3 has 16 residues. Trimming stripped 0 bases from V and 3 bases from J, with 14 bases between. Germline assignment: CDR1 MGHRA and CDR2 YSYEKL. CDR3 amino acids: CASSQDVRQREETQYF. The CDR3, as DNA: TGCGCCAGCAGCCAAGACGTTCGGCAAAGGGAAGAGACCCAGTACTTC.

The V gene is TRBV5-1, the J gene TRBJ2-1, with D uncertain. V was pared by 1 base and J by 8 bases, with 10 bases between. Germline V CDR1 and CDR2: SGHRS, YFSETQ. This CDR3 comprises 13 residues. This chain's CDR3 is CASSLNWGHEQFF. CDR3 sequence (DNA): TGCGCCAGCAGCTTGAACTGGGGTCATGAGCAGTTCTTC. Full variable domain (remainder filled in from reference TRBV5-1 and TRBJ2-1): KAGVTQTPRYLIKTRGQQVTLSCSPISGHRSVSWYQQTPGQGLQFLFEYFSETQRNKGNFPGRFSGRQFSNSRSEMNVSTLELGDSALYLCASSLNWGHEQFFGPGTRLTVL.

There are many counts of this clonotype. The chain carries TRBV6-1 and TRBJ2-7, with 9 nucleotides matching TRBD2. The CDR3 covers 14 residues. Germline V lookup: CDR1 MNHNS, CDR2 SASEGT. Unmatched junction bases numbered 4, after V lost 7 bases and J lost 0 bases. CDR3 region: CASTSGVNSYEQYF. The CDR3 DNA follows: TGTGCCAGCACTAGCGGGGTAAACTCCTACGAGCAGTACTTC.

V and J are TRBV5-1 and TRBJ2-3; possible D gene TRBD1, 5 bases. The CDR3 length is 14 residues. Trimming shortened V by 2 bases and J by 2 bases, and 9 bases separated the two germline ends. CDR1 SGHRS and CDR2 YFSETQ come from the germline V gene. CDR3 DNA sequence: TGCGCCAGCAGCTTAGACAGCGTCACAGATACGCAGTATTTT. This codes for CASSLDSVTDTQYF. The complete variable domain, with remaining parts taken from reference TRBV5-1 and TRBJ2-3, reads KAGVTQTPRYLIKTRGQQVTLSCSPISGHRSVSWYQQTPGQGLQFLFEYFSETQRNKGNFPGRFSGRQFSNSRSEMNVSTLELGDSALYLCASSLDSVTDTQYFGPGTRLTVL.

The chain links TRBV4-2 to TRBJ1-1; D may be TRBD1 (5 bases). V gave up 0 bases and J gave up 1 base, with 9 bases separating them. Germline V gene lookup returns CDR1 LGHNA and CDR2 YNFKEQ. This CDR3 region has 15 residues. The CDR3 DNA follows: TGTGCCAGCAGCCAAGATAGAGGGGCGAACACTGAAGCTTTCTTT. This codes for CASSQDRGANTEAFF.

The chain carries TRBV13 and TRBJ1-6; no clear D gene. V dropped 6 bases and J dropped 3 bases, with 15 bases sitting between them. Germline V gives CDR1 PRHDT, CDR2 FYEKMQ (reference sequence). The CDR3 has 16 amino acids. The CDR3 loop reads CASSLGFELYNSPLHF. CDR3 coding DNA: TGTGCCAGCAGTCTGGGGTTTGAACTCTATAATTCACCCCTCCACTTT.

This clonotype was recorded at least ten times. The chain combines TRBV5-1 with TRBJ2-1; D unresolved. Germline loops: CDR1 SGHRS, CDR2 YFSETQ. The CDR3 is made up of 15 amino acids. The V end lost 0 bases, the J end lost 0 bases, and 7 bases lay between the germline ends. This CDR3 reads CASSLEANSYNEQFF. The CDR3 DNA reads as TGCGCCAGCAGCTTGGAGGCAAACTCCTACAATGAGCAGTTCTTC.

This chain uses TRBV6-4 with TRBJ1-1; D unclear. V dropped 2 bases and J dropped 1 base, with 17 bases sitting between them. Germline loops: CDR1 MRHNA, CDR2 SNTAGT. CDR3 length equals 17 residues. CDR3 sequence (DNA): TGTGCCAGCAGTGACCAATGGCGGAAGGCGCCGAACACTGAAGCTTTCTTT. It yields the protein CASSDQWRKAPNTEAFF.

This clonotype was counted only a few times. The J gene is TRBJ2-7, the V gene TRBV20-1; D is unclear. CDR3 length: 12 residues. Trimming removed 2 bases from V and 5 bases from J, with 10 bases in between. Germline CDR1 reads DFQATT; CDR2 reads SNEGSKA (reference sequence). CDR3 in DNA: TGCAGTGCTAGATTGGCGGCCCACGAGCAGTACTTC. This sequence encodes CSARLAAHEQYF.